This passage covers 19 T cell receptor beta chains from one sample sequenced in a study of regulatory T cells in long-lasting Graves disease (dated by TCRdb to the early 2020s). The library was built by means of multiplex PCR. Sequencing used an Illumina HiSeq 4000. TCR beta libraries were built with iRepertoire HTBI primers and Arm-PCR amplification of CDR3 regions. The raw public data were reprocessed by TCRdb itself: fastp quality trimming at Q25, MiXCR clonotype calling, in-frame beta chains only. Rows matching on CDR3 protein sequence are summarized as one entry with the most common DNA and genes. A total of over 300,000 distinct CDR3 sequences appear in this sample, less than 20% of them only once. Jointly, the top ten make up 25% to 35% of the sample. The meaning of the sample's time point label: persistent/refractory GD, antithyroid drugs over 5 years with positive TRAb. For both TCR sequencing and RNA sequencing, RNA was extracted from PBMCs using TRIzol.

Sample: peripheral blood mononuclear cells (PBMCs), taken when the disease was refractory, from a patient treated with antithyroid drugs. These receptors originate from a female donor with Graves disease.

The CDR3 nucleotides are TGTGCCAGCAGCTTTCTACGGGACAGAGGAAACACCATATATTTT. Translating it yields CASSFLRDRGNTIYF. The chain recombines TRBV11-2 with TRBJ1-3; 7 bases agree with TRBD1. The V and J ends lost 3 bases and 4 bases, in that order; junction bases with no gene match: 6. The CDR3 runs 15 residues. Germline V lookup: CDR1 SGHAT, CDR2 FQNNGV.

The chain joins TRBV10-3 to TRBJ2-3, with TRBD1 matching over 12 bases. CDR1 ENHRY and CDR2 SYGVKD come from the germline V gene. The CDR3 is 16 residues long. V gave up 4 bases and J gave up 5 bases; unmatched junction bases: 7. The CDR3 DNA is TGTGCCATCAGTGCCTCCGGGACAGGGGGCGAAGATACGCAGTATTTT. Its translation: CAISASGTGGEDTQYF.

This clonotype showed up many times. This chain uses TRBV12-3 or TRBV12-4 with TRBJ1-6; 8 positions agree with TRBD1. CDR3 length: 13 amino acids. Losses at the gene ends were 6 bases for V and 5 bases for J; bases not matched to a gene: 0. As DNA, the CDR3 is TGTGCCAGCAGGGGACAGGATAATTCACCCCTCCACTTT. Amino acids: CASRGQDNSPLHF.

This clonotype came up many times. The genes are TRBV7-3 and TRBJ2-7, with a possible D match to TRBD2 (6 bases). The V gene lost 2 bases and the J gene lost 7 bases, with 12 bases spanning the gap. Germline loops: CDR1 SGHTA, CDR2 FQGTGA. The CDR3 covers 13 residues. The CDR3 nucleotides are TGTGCCAGCAGCTTACATGCCGGGGGAGAGCAGTACTTC. It yields the protein CASSLHAGGEQYF.

This clonotype came up many times. The rearrangement joins TRBV24-1 to TRBJ1-1; D unclear. CDR1 KGHDR and CDR2 SFDVKD come from the germline V gene. Trimming took 5 bases from V and 0 from J, leaving 6 bases between them. The CDR3 is made up of 13 amino acids. The DNA of the CDR3 is TGTGCCACCAGTGGAGAGTTGAACACTGAAGCTTTCTTT. As protein: CATSGELNTEAFF.

This clonotype was detected a few times. The V and J genes are TRBV28 and TRBJ2-7; 7 positions match TRBD2. The germline gives CDR1 MDHEN, CDR2 SYDVKM. Trimming removed 7 bases from V and 0 bases from J; junction bases left unmatched: 3. There are 13 residues in the CDR3. The CDR3 here is CASTGGSSYEQYF. The CDR3 coding sequence is TGTGCCAGCACCGGGGGGAGCTCCTACGAGCAGTACTTC. The full variable domain, with the rest looked up from reference TRBV28 and TRBJ2-7, is DVKVTQSSRYLVKRTGEKVFLECVQDMDHENMFWYRQDPGLGLRLIYFSYDVKMKEKGDIPEGYSVSREKKERFSLILESASTNQTSMYLCASTGGSSYEQYFGPGTRLTVT.

This clonotype was seen only a few times. V and J are TRBV29-1 and TRBJ2-3; D perhaps matches TRBD2 (5 bases). Deletions cut 4 bases from V and 4 bases from J, with 21 bases between. Looked up from germline, CDR1 is SQVTM and CDR2 is ANQGSEA. CDR3 length: 16 amino acids. The CDR3 bases are TGCAGCGTTGTGGTTCTCAGGCCCCCGCGGGCAGATACGCAGTATTTT. It specifies CSVVVLRPPRADTQYF.

At least ten counts were recorded for this clonotype. The chain has TRBV10-1 and TRBJ1-1; possibly TRBD1 for D (6 bases). V was clipped by 7 bases and J by 0 bases, with 15 bases between them. The CDR3 spans 15 residues. Germline V gives CDR1 WNHNN, CDR2 SYGVQD (reference sequence). The CDR3 protein is CASTATRDMNTEAFF. CDR3 coding DNA: TGCGCCAGCACAGCAACCCGGGACATGAACACTGAAGCTTTCTTT.

This clonotype was seen ten or more times. The genes are TRBV6-1 and TRBJ1-1; D not certain. Germline V gene sequence: CDR1 MNHNS, CDR2 SASEGT. The ends were cut back, 6 bases at V and 0 bases at J, with 14 bases in the middle. This CDR3 spans 15 amino acids. For the CDR3, the DNA is TGTGCCAGCAGGAAGCGCGAACCTCTGAACACTGAAGCTTTCTTT. Protein sequence: CASRKREPLNTEAFF.

This clonotype came up once. This sequence may be a read error, since a much larger clone differs from it by one base. The genes are TRBV12-3 or TRBV12-4 and TRBJ2-1, with TRBD1 identical over 9 bases. This CDR3 spans 16 amino acids. The CDR3 loop reads CTSSLADRGDYNEQFF. DNA for the CDR3: TGTACCAGCAGTTTAGCGGACAGGGGAGACTACAATGAGCAGTTCTTC.

In its sample, this clonotype was seen many times. The chain is built from TRBV5-1 and TRBJ1-2; maybe TRBD1 (6 bases). V lost 4 bases, J lost 3 bases, and 13 bases lay in between. The CDR3 contains 14 residues. Germline CDR1 is SGHRS and CDR2 is YFSETQ. The CDR3 reads CASSQNTGYYGYTF. The DNA for the CDR3 is TGCGCCAGCAGCCAGAATACAGGGTACTATGGCTACACCTTC. The variable domain in full, completed from reference TRBV5-1 and TRBJ1-2, reads KAGVTQTPRYLIKTRGQQVTLSCSPISGHRSVSWYQQTPGQGLQFLFEYFSETQRNKGNFPGRFSGRQFSNSRSEMNVSTLELGDSALYLCASSQNTGYYGYTFGSGTRLTVV.

The rearrangement uses TRBV20-1 and TRBJ2-7; TRBD2 matches 8 bases. Germline loops: CDR1 DFQATT, CDR2 SNEGSKA (reference sequence). V shed 2 bases, J shed 3 bases, and the junction held 3 bases outside the gene matches. The CDR3 is 13 residues long. The CDR3 loop reads CSARSGLDYEQYF. In DNA, the CDR3 is TGCAGTGCTAGATCGGGACTAGACTACGAGCAGTACTTC.

This clonotype was counted at least ten times. This chain joins TRBV7-2 and TRBJ2-5, with D unclear. From germline, CDR1 is SGHTA and CDR2 FQGNSA. The V gene lost 5 bases and the J gene lost 1 base, with 14 bases spanning the gap. The length of the CDR3 is 15 residues. In nucleotides, the CDR3 is TGTGCCAGCAGCCTCCAAGGGTCCCCCCAAGAGACCCAGTACTTC. Its protein is CASSLQGSPQETQYF.

For this clonotype: A much larger clone sits a single nucleotide away, making a read error possible. V is TRBV7-9 and J is TRBJ1-5; perhaps TRBD1 as D (6 bases). Germline CDR1 reads SEHNR; CDR2 reads FQNEAQ (reference sequence). This CDR3 is 14 amino acids long. The CDR3, as DNA: TGTGCCAGCAGTCGGGACAACGACTATCAGCCCCAGCGTTTT. Translated, it gives CASSRDNDYQPQRF.

This clonotype was seen ten or more times. V usage is TRBV20-1 and J usage is TRBJ1-5; D perhaps matches TRBD1 (5 bases). Germline V CDR1 and CDR2: DFQATT, SNEGSKA (reference sequence). Trimming left V 1 base short and J 0 bases short, with 10 bases between. This CDR3 spans 15 amino acids. The CDR3 DNA sequence: TGCAGTGCTAGAGCGGGGCGGCATAGCAATCAGCCCCAGCATTTT. It is translated as CSARAGRHSNQPQHF.

This clonotype turned up a few times. The rearrangement uses TRBV7-9 and TRBJ2-7; TRBD2 matches 9 bases. J lost 0 bases, V lost 0 bases, and 3 bases had no gene match. Germline-derived CDR1 and CDR2 are SEHNR and FQNEAQ (reference sequence). This CDR3 is 16 amino acids long. The CDR3 loop is CASSLAAGGTSYEQYF. For the CDR3, the DNA is TGTGCCAGCAGCTTAGCAGCGGGGGGTACCTCCTACGAGCAGTACTTC.

On this clonotype: A read error is the likely source, as a far larger clone sits one nucleotide away. The CDR3 end shows no conserved phenylalanine or tryptophan, and so a read error is likely. The chain is built from TRBV12-3 or TRBV12-4 and TRBJ2-4; 7 bases line up with TRBD2. Judging by the DNA end, TRBJ2-5 fits better; the J call may be wrong. This CDR3 contains 14 residues. The CDR3 spells CASSFRGGVETQYS. The DNA for the CDR3 is TGTGCCAGCAGTTTTCGCGGGGGTGTAGAGACCCAGTACTCC.

The chain couples TRBV5-8 to TRBJ1-5, with D maybe TRBD1 (6 bases). Germline V CDR1 and CDR2: SGHTS, YDEGEE. V was pared by 4 bases and J by 0 bases, with 11 bases between. The CDR3 loop spans 15 amino acids. DNA of the CDR3: TGTGCCAGCAGCCCGGGACAAATTAGCAATCAGCCCCAGCATTTT. This encodes CASSPGQISNQPQHF.

A word on this clonotype: A read error may account for a junction end that differs from germline. The chain has TRBV7-8 and TRBJ2-7; TRBD1 matches 9 bases. The CDR3 is 13 amino acids. The germline CDR1 and CDR2 sequences are SGHVS and FQNEAQ. CDR3 nucleotide sequence: TGTGCCAGCAGCTCGACAGGGGGGTACGAGCTGTACTTC. Amino acid sequence: CASSSTGGYELYF.